The sequence of this T cell receptor beta chain was determined in a study of blood T cell repertoires in COVID-19. TCRdb's copy holds only in-frame clones and misses some; the assay was immunoSEQ multiplex PCR. Counted here are approximately 270,000 clones, about nine tenths occurring once; the ten biggest clones make up about 1.6%. This CDR3 has 15 amino acids. V was clipped by 7 bases and J by 2 bases; unmatched bases: 11. Germline CDR1 is SGHRS and CDR2 is YFSETQ. J is TRBJ2-5 and V is TRBV5-1, with TRBD1 identical over 7 bases. This TCR derives from a man aged 40-49 years who had recovered from COVID-19. Sequences were obtained from PBMCs or T cells enriched from blood (not recorded which). The CDR3, as DNA: TGCGCCAGCTCTACCCGGGTCAGGGGGCAAGAGACCCAGTACTTC. Residues: CASSTRVRGQETQYF.